The rows below give T cell receptor beta chains drawn from one sample of a study of persistence of HIV-infected CD4 T cells. The protocol was immunoSEQ multiplex PCR, while the TCRdb copy is restricted to in-frame clones and leaves out a portion. The data show some 50,000 clones, around 89% seen once. Their target antigens are unknown. The input for sequencing was CD4+ T cells sorted from PBMCs after roughly 18-hour stimulation, taken from a patient who received antiretroviral therapy. The receptors stem from an adult woman with HIV who was CMV-seropositive. Each CDR3 is given with its conserved first and last residue. Each record gives: V gene, J gene, clone size, D gene, CDR3 DNA, CDR3 protein. The D gene is left open where the match is weak. A row's size may be missing; if present it is once, few, many or a size class.

TRBV18,TRBJ2-2,.,.,TGTGCCAGCTCACCAGTGAGTAGGACACTCGCGAACACCGGGGAGCTGTTTTTT,CASSPVSRTLANTGELFF
TRBV24-1,TRBJ2-1,.,.,TGTGCCACCAGTGCGGCGCCTAGCTCCTACAATGAGCAGTTCTTC,CATSAAPSSYNEQFF
TRBV12-3/TRBV12-4,TRBJ1-2,few,TRBD1,TGTGCCAGCAGTCCCGGGACAGGAGTCGCCTTC,CASSPGTGVAF
TRBV19,TRBJ2-1,.,TRBD1,TGTGCCAGTAGTATAGCCGGGACAGGGGGATACAATGAGCAGTTCTTC,CASSIAGTGGYNEQFF
TRBV5-4,TRBJ1-5,.,.,TGTGCCAGCAGCTTGCCAGGCAATCAGCCCCAGCATTTT,CASSLPGNQPQHF
TRBV28,TRBJ1-3,.,.,TGTGCCAGCAGTACCACAGGGACTGGAAACACCATATATTTT,CASSTTGTGNTIYF
TRBV6-5,TRBJ1-4,.,.,TGTGCCAGCAGGGACGGGACTGGAGAAAAACTGTTTTTT,CASRDGTGEKLFF
TRBV7-2,TRBJ2-1,.,TRBD1,TGTGCCAGCAGCCAGGGACAGGGTGGCAATGAGCAGTTCTTC,CASSQGQGGNEQFF
TRBV27,TRBJ1-5,.,TRBD1,TGTGCCAGCAGTTCGGGACAGGGGGCATCTCAGCCCCAGCATTTT,CASSSGQGASQPQHF
TRBV5-1,TRBJ2-2,.,TRBD2,TGCGCCAGCAGCTTGCGTGGGACTAGCGGGAGGACCGGGGAGCTGTTTTTT,CASSLRGTSGRTGELFF
TRBV3-1/TRBV3-2,TRBJ1-2,.,.,TGTGCCAGCAGCCAAGGAGGAAGCCCTAACTATGGCTACACCTTC,CASSQGGSPNYGYTF
TRBV12-3/TRBV12-4,TRBJ1-5,.,TRBD1,TGTGCCAGCAACAGGGGTGGGGAGCCCCAGCATTTT,CASNRGGEPQHF
TRBV12-5,TRBJ1-5,.,.,TGTGCTAGTGGTTTGGTATATCGCAATCAGCCCCAGCATTTT,CASGLVYRNQPQHF
TRBV19,TRBJ2-7,.,.,TGTGCCAGTAGTATTAGGGGCACCAGCTACGAGCAGTACTTC,CASSIRGTSYEQYF
TRBV4-3,TRBJ2-7,.,.,TGCGCCAGCAGCCAAGCCTCCTCAGTGGCCGAGCAGTACTTC,CASSQASSVAEQYF
TRBV24-1,TRBJ2-1,once,TRBD2,TGTGCCACCAGTGGCGGCTTTGGGACTAGCGCCAATGAGCAGTTCTTC,CATSGGFGTSANEQFF
TRBV19,TRBJ2-4,once,.,TGTGCCAGTAGTCCCCAGGGGGGAGGCAAAAACATTCAGTACTTC,CASSPQGGGKNIQYF